This entry concerns a single T cell receptor (beta chain). These data come from a study of blood T cell repertoires in COVID-19. At the level of the study: PBMCs, B-cell-depleted T cells, or T cells provided the cDNA or gDNA that made up the material.

Libraries were prepared by immunoSEQ multiplex PCR; TCRdb keeps only in-frame clonotypes and omits some of them. The sample lists 300,000 to 450,000 clones, about 89% occurring once. This CDR3 spans 15 amino acids. From germline, CDR1 is SGHDT and CDR2 YYEEEE. J was trimmed by 4 bases and V by 6 bases; bases with no gene match: 13. This receptor was taken from a woman aged 25 to 45 with COVID-19, enrolled during active disease. The chain carries TRBV5-6 and TRBJ2-7, with 7 positions matching TRBD1. Sequenced sample: peripheral blood. As DNA, the CDR3 is TGTGCCAGCAAGGTGAGACAGGGACGTTTATACGAGCAGTACTTC. Translated: CASKVRQGRLYEQYF.